These T cell receptor beta chains were read from a single sample in a study of regulatory T cells in long-lasting Graves disease. One entry per CDR3 protein results from TCRdb running MiXCR on the multiplex PCR reads. The sample carries about 660,000 distinct CDR3 sequences, 30% recorded once. Sequencing was performed on peripheral blood mononuclear cells (PBMCs), taken when the disease was refractory, from a patient treated with antithyroid drugs. Every receptor here comes from a female donor with Graves disease. Both conserved end residues are part of each CDR3. Fields, in order: V gene, clone size, D gene, J gene, CDR3 DNA, CDR3 protein. A D gene is named only where the DNA matches it firmly. Size is stated for part of the rows, as once, few or many counts, or as a class when the clone is expanded.

>TRBV7-2|many|NA|TRBJ1-5
TGTGCCAGCAGCTTGGACGGAGGGTTCAATCAGCCCCAGCATTTT
CASSLDGGFNQPQHF
>TRBV19|few|NA|TRBJ1-5
TGTGCCAGTAGTATAGGGACCTCTGCCCTAGGACAGCCCCAGCATTTT
CASSIGTSALGQPQHF
>TRBV5-1|NA|NA|TRBJ1-2
TGCGCCAGCAGCTTGGCTGGACCGTGGAACTATGGCTACACCTTC
CASSLAGPWNYGYTF
>TRBV20-1|many|NA|TRBJ1-5
TGCAGTGCTAGTACGGGAAGTAGCAATCAGCCCCAGCATTTT
CSASTGSSNQPQHF
>TRBV10-3|many|NA|TRBJ2-7
TGTGCCATCAGTGAGTCGAATGGGTTTAGCTCCTACGAGCAGTACTTC
CAISESNGFSSYEQYF
>TRBV20-1|NA|TRBD1|TRBJ1-4
TGCAGTCCCTACTCAATCGGACAGGGTGGCGAAAAACTGTTTTTT
CSPYSIGQGGEKLFF
>TRBV15|few|TRBD1|TRBJ1-2
TGTGCCACCAGCGACCGGGACAGTTATGGCTACACCTTC
CATSDRDSYGYTF
>TRBV6-5|few|TRBD1|TRBJ1-1
TGTGCCAGCAGTTACGGAGGAGGGACAGGGCGTTTTGCTGAAGCTTTCTTT
CASSYGGGTGRFAEAFF
>TRBV4-1|NA|TRBD2|TRBJ2-7
TGCGCCAGCAGCCAAGAACCCGGGAGGAACTACGAGCAGTACTTC
CASSQEPGRNYEQYF
>TRBV29-1|NA|NA|TRBJ1-2
TGCAGCGTTGAAGATCGGACAGATCTCTTTACCTTC
CSVEDRTDLFTF